Listed below are T cell receptor beta chains from one sample, sequenced in a study of T cells after yellow fever vaccination. MiXCR, run by TCRdb on the 5' RACE reads, gives a single entry per CDR3 protein. The sample carries under 600,000 distinct CDR3 sequences, roughly 14% recorded once. The starting material was PBMCs, obtained on the day of the yellow fever booster vaccination. These receptors all stem from a man younger than 40 who received the YFV17D yellow fever vaccine. CDR3s include the opening cysteine and the closing phenylalanine or tryptophan. A D gene is named only where the DNA matches it firmly. Clone size is shown for a subset of rows, as once, few, many or a class of expanded clone.

D	V	J	length	size	DNA	CDR3
TRBD1	TRBV5-6	TRBJ1-6	14	few	TGTGCCAGCAATCAACAGGGGGCTGGTTCACCCCTCCACTTT	CASNQQGAGSPLHF
-	TRBV25-1	TRBJ2-2	16	-	TGTGCCAGCAGTGAACTCGTGGCAGGGGATACCGGGGAGCTGTTTTTT	CASSELVAGDTGELFF
-	TRBV11-2	TRBJ2-1	13	-	TGTGCCAGCAGCCTCCGGTGGTACAATGAGCAGTTCTTC	CASSLRWYNEQFF
-	TRBV7-9	TRBJ2-1	17	-	TGTGCCAGCAGCTTAGGAAACGGCGGGCCCTCCTACAATGAGCAGTTCTTC	CASSLGNGGPSYNEQFF
TRBD1	TRBV11-2	TRBJ1-1	13	many	TGTGCCAGCAGCTTCCGGGACAGGATTGAAGCTTTCTTT	CASSFRDRIEAFF
-	TRBV5-1	TRBJ2-3	14	many	TGCGCCAGCAGCTTGGGCGGGGGCACAGATACGCAGTATTTT	CASSLGGGTDTQYF
TRBD1	TRBV24-1	TRBJ2-1	13	many	TGTGCCACCAGCAGGGGGTCCTACAATGAGCAGTTCTTC	CATSRGSYNEQFF
-	TRBV28	TRBJ2-7	13	few	TGTGCCAGCAGTCGCCCCGCGGGGTACGAGCAGTACTTC	CASSRPAGYEQYF
-	TRBV18	TRBJ2-1	16	-	TGTGCCAGCTCACCACGTGGCGGGGTCTCCTACAATGAGCAGTTCTTC	CASSPRGGVSYNEQFF
TRBD1	TRBV7-8	TRBJ2-7	18	-	TGTGCCAGCAGCCAAACCCTGACCAGGACAGGTTTTACCTACGAGCAGTACTTC	CASSQTLTRTGFTYEQYF
TRBD2	TRBV20-1	TRBJ2-1	16	-	TGCTGTGCTAGATTTAGCGGGAGCCAAAGGTATAATGAGCAGTTCTTC	CCARFSGSQRYNEQFF
-	TRBV5-5	TRBJ2-5	14	-	TGTGCCAGCAGCGGGACACCGTACCAAGAGACCCAGTACTTC	CASSGTPYQETQYF
-	TRBV14	TRBJ1-1	15	few	TGTGCCAGCAGCCAGAGGGGGGGACAGAACACTGAAGCTTTCTTT	CASSQRGGQNTEAFF
TRBD2	TRBV11-2	TRBJ2-3	16	few	TGTGCCAGCAGCTCGATAGCGGGAACTAGCACAGATACGCAGTATTTT	CASSSIAGTSTDTQYF
TRBD2	TRBV4-2	TRBJ2-7	13	-	TGTGCCAGCAGCCCCGGGAGGCCCTGCGAGCAGTACTTC	CASSPGRPCEQYF
-	TRBV3-1	TRBJ2-1	13	once	TGTGCCAGCAGCCACAGCGGTCCTGGTGAGCAGTTCTTC	CASSHSGPGEQFF
TRBD1	TRBV18	TRBJ2-6	17	few	TGTGCCAGCTCAAGGGGACAGGGGGCAGCAGGGGCCAACGTCCTGACTTTC	CASSRGQGAAGANVLTF
-	TRBV18	TRBJ2-4	16	-	TGTGCCAGCTCACCGGACTCGGGGGCGCGAAGGAACATTCAGTACTTC	CASSPDSGARRNIQYF
TRBD2	TRBV25-1	TRBJ2-1	16	few	TGTGCCAGCAGATCCTCGAGCGGGAGGGCCTACAATGAGCAGTTCTTC	CASRSSSGRAYNEQFF
-	TRBV20-1	TRBJ1-5	13	-	TGCAGTGCTGATACAAATAGCAATCAGCCCCAGCATTTT	CSADTNSNQPQHF
-	TRBV2	TRBJ2-1	13	-	TGTGCCAGCAGTGAATTAGTACGCAATGAGCAGTTCTTC	CASSELVRNEQFF
-	TRBV29-1	TRBJ2-1	13	few	TGCAGCACCCAATGGGACAAATACAATGAGCAGTTCTTC	CSTQWDKYNEQFF
TRBD1	TRBV20-1	TRBJ1-6	14	once	TGCAGTTCCGGGCCGGGACAGGTGCATTCACCCCTCCACTTT	CSSGPGQVHSPLHF
-	TRBV29-1	TRBJ2-7	13	few	TGCAGCGTCCGTCGGGACAACTCCTACGAGCAGTACTTC	CSVRRDNSYEQYF
TRBD1	TRBV12-3/TRBV12-4	TRBJ2-4	12	few	TGTGCCAGCAGCGCCGGACAGGGGAAGGATTGTTTC	CASSAGQGKDCF
-	TRBV5-1	TRBJ1-1	14	few	TGCGCCAGCAGCTCCTCCGGGGGTAACACTGAAGCTTTCTTT	CASSSSGGNTEAFF
-	TRBV3-1	TRBJ1-6	11	few	TGTGCCAGCAGCCGGGATGGACCCCTCCACTTT	CASSRDGPLHF
TRBD2	TRBV7-2	TRBJ2-3	14	few	TGTGCCAGCAGCTTCGGGGGGTTCACAGATACGCAGTATTTT	CASSFGGFTDTQYF
TRBD2	TRBV5-1	TRBJ2-3	15	few	TGCGCCAGCAGCGGGGGGGTAGCGGGTCAGGATACGCAGTATTTT	CASSGGVAGQDTQYF
TRBD2	TRBV12-3/TRBV12-4	TRBJ2-7	17	many	TGTGCCAGCAGCTGGGGGAGGACTAGCGGGACTACCTACGAGCAGTACTTC	CASSWGRTSGTTYEQYF
TRBD2	TRBV10-1	TRBJ2-1	15	few	TGCGCCAGCAGTGACGGGACTAGCGGTTACAATGAGCAGTTCTTC	CASSDGTSGYNEQFF
TRBD2	TRBV20-1	TRBJ2-7	14	-	TGCAGTGCTAGAGCACCCAGCGGGGGTTACGAGCAGTACTTC	CSARAPSGGYEQYF
TRBD2	TRBV27	TRBJ2-1	14	few	TGTGCCAGCAGTCTGACTAGCGGGAGAAATGAGCAGTTCTTC	CASSLTSGRNEQFF
-	TRBV5-6	TRBJ2-1	16	many	TGTGCCAGCAGCTCCCGCCGGGCCTACGGGTACGGTGAGCAGTTCTTC	CASSSRRAYGYGEQFF
-	TRBV7-8	TRBJ1-1	14	few	TGTGCCAGCAGCTTAGAACATACCGACACTGAAGCTTTCTTT	CASSLEHTDTEAFF